These T cell receptor beta chains were read from a single sample in a study of T cell changes during pregnancy in multiple sclerosis. Here immunoSEQ multiplex PCR was the method, and the copy in TCRdb shows in-frame clones only, minus some. The sample contains just under 65,000 clones, 75% to 95% of which appear only once. Sequencing was performed on peripheral blood, taken after pregnancy. Receptors originate from a female donor in good health, enrolled as a control in a pregnancy study. CDR3s leave out the opening cysteine and the closing phenylalanine or tryptophan. Each record gives: D gene, V gene, CDR3 protein. D genes are given only for firm matches.

D gene: NA
V gene: TRBV4-2
CDR3 protein: ASSQPRSLTDTEAF

D gene: TRBD2
V gene: TRBV15
CDR3 protein: ATSRGGGGSTDTQY

D gene: TRBD1
V gene: TRBV27
CDR3 protein: ASSLGVQGASGNIQY

D gene: TRBD1
V gene: TRBV18
CDR3 protein: ASSPPTGEEKLF

D gene: TRBD2
V gene: TRBV5-4
CDR3 protein: ASSFRAGGREQY

D gene: TRBD1
V gene: TRBV7-8
CDR3 protein: ASSRDRGHYEQY

D gene: NA
V gene: TRBV6-5
CDR3 protein: ASSATERAYEQY

D gene: TRBD1
V gene: TRBV7-2
CDR3 protein: ASSLSQTGLLGYGYT

D gene: NA
V gene: TRBV27
CDR3 protein: ASSLQGEHGYT

D gene: NA
V gene: TRBV10-3
CDR3 protein: AISESDAVNPNQPQH

D gene: TRBD1
V gene: TRBV5-1
CDR3 protein: ASSLYRGAEKLF

D gene: TRBD1
V gene: TRBV30
CDR3 protein: AWSAGTGGTTDTQY

D gene: NA
V gene: TRBV30
CDR3 protein: AGLEWGGSTEAF

D gene: NA
V gene: TRBV30
CDR3 protein: AWIKGAGELF

D gene: TRBD1
V gene: TRBV7-3
CDR3 protein: ASSITGTGSYEQY

D gene: TRBD1
V gene: TRBV7-9
CDR3 protein: ASIDPGQGFSGANVLT

D gene: TRBD2
V gene: TRBV9
CDR3 protein: ASSVGLAGGGEQF

D gene: NA
V gene: TRBV21-1
CDR3 protein: ASLVILRGMNTEAF

D gene: NA
V gene: TRBV27
CDR3 protein: ASSRIMNTEAF

D gene: NA
V gene: TRBV11-2
CDR3 protein: ASSLGFPGSYEQY

D gene: NA
V gene: TRBV6-5
CDR3 protein: ASSYSPIGGTYEQY

D gene: NA
V gene: TRBV6-5
CDR3 protein: ASSAGVLSNQPQH

D gene: NA
V gene: TRBV7-3
CDR3 protein: ASSSGQFYNEQF

D gene: NA
V gene: TRBV11-3
CDR3 protein: ASSLGRANEKLF

D gene: NA
V gene: TRBV4-3
CDR3 protein: ASSRTVGTYEQY

D gene: TRBD1
V gene: TRBV4-2
CDR3 protein: ASSQEDRRKDTQY

D gene: TRBD1
V gene: TRBV30
CDR3 protein: AWSSDRMNTEAF

D gene: TRBD1
V gene: TRBV30
CDR3 protein: AWSPDRGDGYT

D gene: NA
V gene: TRBV30
CDR3 protein: ALRGQLNTGELF

D gene: TRBD1
V gene: TRBV19
CDR3 protein: ASGLTGGGTEAF

D gene: NA
V gene: TRBV4-1
CDR3 protein: ASSQGAGNTEAF

D gene: NA
V gene: TRBV6-4
CDR3 protein: ASSGESTDTQY

D gene: TRBD2
V gene: TRBV2
CDR3 protein: ASALETSGSYEQY

D gene: TRBD1
V gene: TRBV25-1
CDR3 protein: ASSATGTAYEQY

D gene: NA
V gene: TRBV6-5
CDR3 protein: ASSYSYGSNQPQH

D gene: NA
V gene: TRBV27
CDR3 protein: ASKGTGGTEAF

D gene: TRBD2
V gene: TRBV5-1
CDR3 protein: ASSPMTSGGTAYEQY

D gene: NA
V gene: TRBV7-2
CDR3 protein: ASSPQRDTEAF

D gene: TRBD1
V gene: TRBV13
CDR3 protein: ASSIRTGEYGYT

D gene: NA
V gene: TRBV9
CDR3 protein: ASSVGPPGLDTIY

D gene: NA
V gene: TRBV7-2
CDR3 protein: ASSLMIRDNEQF

D gene: NA
V gene: TRBV27
CDR3 protein: ASRRGLANYGYT

D gene: NA
V gene: TRBV6-1
CDR3 protein: ASTRIQETQY

D gene: NA
V gene: TRBV27
CDR3 protein: ASSHNLNTEAF

D gene: TRBD1
V gene: TRBV5-1
CDR3 protein: ASSSGQGLTEAF

D gene: NA
V gene: TRBV7-2
CDR3 protein: ASSPQGYTEAF

D gene: TRBD2
V gene: TRBV7-2
CDR3 protein: ASSLTSGGAGQETQY

D gene: TRBD2
V gene: TRBV19
CDR3 protein: ASSIRTSERSGELF

D gene: NA
V gene: TRBV4-2
CDR3 protein: ASSQVNEQF

D gene: TRBD1
V gene: TRBV7-8
CDR3 protein: ASSFGTGDTGYT

D gene: NA
V gene: TRBV5-1
CDR3 protein: ASSIQYNEQF